This T cell receptor (beta chain) is from a study of T cell responses to AZD1222 COVID-19 vaccine. About the research overall: Pooled samples include second doses given at about 4 or 12 weeks.

The study's findings and limits: CD4 TCRs linked to vaccination spanned spike, dominating at 160-218 and 743-854. Nearly half of spike-specific TCRs reportedly target variant regions that are unmutated in the B.1.351 and B.1.1.7 variants. Only a handful of people who got AZD1222 tested seropositive at baseline.

A few counts support this clone. Its antigen is not known. Profiling relied on immunoSEQ multiplex PCR, and the TCRdb table lists in-frame clones only, not all of them. The data show roughly 130,000 clones, around 90% seen once. The sample here was peripheral blood, taken on day 0 of AZD1222 vaccination. This receptor was obtained from an adult in good health.

The CDR3 DNA follows: TGTGCCAGCAGCTCCTTTTTGGGGGCAAGGGAGGGCGAGCAGTACTTC. Its protein product is CASSSFLGAREGEQYF. The gene calls are TRBV7-2 and TRBJ2-7, with D possibly matching TRBD2 (7 bases). Deletions cut 4 bases from V and 6 bases from J, with 22 bases between. Per the germline V gene, CDR1 is SGHTA and CDR2 is FQGNSA. CDR3 size: 16 residues.